Listed below are T cell receptor beta chains from one sample, sequenced in a study of blood T cell repertoires in COVID-19. TCRdb's copy holds only in-frame clones and misses some; the assay was immunoSEQ multiplex PCR. The data contain 200,000 to 250,000 clones, less than 90% of them singletons. The sequenced sample consisted of peripheral blood. These TCRs come from a woman of 80 years or more with active or convalescent COVID-19. CDR3s include the opening cysteine and the closing phenylalanine or tryptophan. The order of the fields is J gene, clone size, V gene, D gene, CDR3 length, CDR3 protein, CDR3 DNA. A D gene is named only where the DNA matches it firmly. Size values are once, few and many counts, or a class for expanded clones, and some rows have none.

j_call: TRBJ1-2; clone_size: -; v_call: TRBV9; d_call: -; cdr3_length: 18; cdr3_aa: CASSVDTTETGVGYGYTF; cdr3_nt: TGTGCCAGCAGCGTAGATACCACGGAGACGGGGGTTGGCTATGGCTACACCTTC
j_call: TRBJ2-3; clone_size: -; v_call: TRBV6-4; d_call: TRBD2; cdr3_length: 18; cdr3_aa: CASSDSGQLAGGTDTQYF; cdr3_nt: TGTGCCAGCAGTGACTCCGGCCAACTAGCGGGAGGCACAGATACGCAGTATTTT
j_call: TRBJ1-2; clone_size: -; v_call: TRBV19; d_call: TRBD1; cdr3_length: 17; cdr3_aa: CASSIGGTGGPNYGYTF; cdr3_nt: TGTGCCAGTAGTATTGGGGGGACAGGGGGTCCTAACTATGGCTACACCTTC
j_call: TRBJ1-6; clone_size: -; v_call: TRBV2; d_call: -; cdr3_length: 15; cdr3_aa: CASSDQTLNNSPLHF; cdr3_nt: TGTGCCAGCAGTGATCAGACACTCAATAATTCACCCCTCCACTTT
j_call: TRBJ2-5; clone_size: few; v_call: TRBV7-9; d_call: -; cdr3_length: 11; cdr3_aa: CASSLSGTQYF; cdr3_nt: TGTGCCAGCAGCTTATCAGGGACCCAGTACTTC
j_call: TRBJ2-1; clone_size: -; v_call: TRBV11-3; d_call: TRBD2; cdr3_length: 18; cdr3_aa: CASSLRTSTSAVHNEQFF; cdr3_nt: TGTGCCAGCAGCTTAAGGACCTCGACTAGCGCGGTGCACAATGAGCAGTTCTTC
j_call: TRBJ1-3; clone_size: -; v_call: TRBV15; d_call: TRBD1; cdr3_length: 16; cdr3_aa: CATSRTDRGLGNTIYF; cdr3_nt: TGTGCCACCAGCAGAACCGACAGGGGGCTCGGAAACACCATATATTTT
j_call: TRBJ2-1; clone_size: -; v_call: TRBV5-4; d_call: TRBD1; cdr3_length: 19; cdr3_aa: CASSPLQGSGGTSYNEQFF; cdr3_nt: TGTGCCAGCAGCCCACTCCAAGGTTCAGGGGGAACCTCCTACAATGAGCAGTTCTTC
j_call: TRBJ1-5; clone_size: -; v_call: TRBV28; d_call: TRBD1; cdr3_length: 15; cdr3_aa: CASSLITGVNQPQHF; cdr3_nt: TGTGCCAGCAGTTTAATTACAGGGGTCAATCAGCCCCAGCATTTT
j_call: TRBJ1-4; clone_size: -; v_call: TRBV5-1; d_call: TRBD1; cdr3_length: 17; cdr3_aa: CASSQRETGWTNEKLFF; cdr3_nt: TGCGCCAGCAGCCAGAGGGAGACAGGGTGGACTAATGAAAAACTGTTTTTT
j_call: TRBJ2-7; clone_size: once; v_call: TRBV2; d_call: TRBD2; cdr3_length: 16; cdr3_aa: CASSVGSGAITREQYF; cdr3_nt: TGTGCCAGCAGTGTAGGTAGCGGGGCAATTACGAGGGAGCAGTACTTC
j_call: TRBJ1-6; clone_size: many; v_call: TRBV7-2; d_call: TRBD1; cdr3_length: 14; cdr3_aa: CASTPRDRGSPLHF; cdr3_nt: TGTGCCAGCACCCCCCGGGACAGGGGATCACCCCTCCACTTT
j_call: TRBJ2-5; clone_size: -; v_call: TRBV2; d_call: -; cdr3_length: 14; cdr3_aa: CASSIQGIQETQYF; cdr3_nt: TGTGCCAGCAGTATACAGGGAATCCAAGAGACCCAGTACTTC
j_call: TRBJ1-6; clone_size: -; v_call: TRBV27; d_call: -; cdr3_length: 15; cdr3_aa: CASSSYRLENSPLHF; cdr3_nt: TGTGCCAGCAGTTCCTACAGACTAGAGAATTCACCCCTCCACTTT
j_call: TRBJ1-5; clone_size: few; v_call: TRBV28; d_call: -; cdr3_length: 15; cdr3_aa: CASSLSRAPNQPQHF; cdr3_nt: TGTGCCAGCAGTTTATCGAGGGCCCCCAATCAGCCCCAGCATTTT
j_call: TRBJ2-1; clone_size: -; v_call: TRBV7-2; d_call: TRBD1; cdr3_length: 14; cdr3_aa: CASSRRQGLGEQFF; cdr3_nt: TGTGCCAGCAGCCGCAGACAGGGTCTTGGCGAGCAGTTCTTC
j_call: TRBJ1-1; clone_size: -; v_call: TRBV27; d_call: -; cdr3_length: 14; cdr3_aa: CASSLRQVNTEAFF; cdr3_nt: TGTGCCAGCAGTTTAAGGCAGGTCAACACTGAAGCTTTCTTT
j_call: TRBJ2-3; clone_size: -; v_call: TRBV5-8; d_call: TRBD1; cdr3_length: 14; cdr3_aa: CASSRDRGVDTQYF; cdr3_nt: TGTGCCAGCAGCCGGGACAGGGGTGTGGATACGCAGTATTTT
j_call: TRBJ1-3; clone_size: once; v_call: TRBV30; d_call: TRBD1; cdr3_length: 15; cdr3_aa: CAWSSGQPDGNTIYF; cdr3_nt: TGTGCCTGGAGTTCGGGACAGCCGGACGGAAACACCATATATTTT
j_call: TRBJ1-1; clone_size: -; v_call: TRBV2; d_call: -; cdr3_length: 13; cdr3_aa: CATRRDTPNEAFF; cdr3_nt: TGTGCCACCCGTCGGGACACTCCGAATGAAGCTTTCTTT
j_call: TRBJ2-1; clone_size: -; v_call: TRBV19; d_call: TRBD2; cdr3_length: 12; cdr3_aa: CAATSGQGEQFF; cdr3_nt: TGTGCCGCGACTAGCGGTCAAGGGGAGCAGTTCTTC
j_call: TRBJ2-7; clone_size: -; v_call: TRBV5-1; d_call: -; cdr3_length: 12; cdr3_aa: CASTNSGNEQYF; cdr3_nt: TGCGCCAGTACAAATTCAGGGAACGAGCAGTACTTC
j_call: TRBJ1-2; clone_size: -; v_call: TRBV6-1; d_call: -; cdr3_length: 14; cdr3_aa: CASSYQGQVYGYTF; cdr3_nt: TGTGCCAGCAGTTATCAGGGTCAGGTATATGGCTACACCTTC
j_call: TRBJ2-1; clone_size: -; v_call: TRBV19; d_call: TRBD1; cdr3_length: 16; cdr3_aa: CASSIGGTGGRNEQFF; cdr3_nt: TGTGCCAGTAGTATAGGTGGGACAGGGGGCCGGAATGAGCAGTTCTTC
j_call: TRBJ2-3; clone_size: -; v_call: TRBV25-1; d_call: -; cdr3_length: 15; cdr3_aa: CASSGTDTTRDTQYF; cdr3_nt: TGTGCCAGCAGTGGGACAGATACGACGAGAGATACGCAGTATTTT
j_call: TRBJ2-3; clone_size: -; v_call: TRBV19; d_call: -; cdr3_length: 14; cdr3_aa: CASSGTRNTDTQYF; cdr3_nt: TGTGCCAGTAGTGGAACTAGAAACACAGATACGCAGTATTTT
j_call: TRBJ1-2; clone_size: -; v_call: TRBV18; d_call: TRBD1; cdr3_length: 15; cdr3_aa: CASSQDRGPNYGYTF; cdr3_nt: TGTGCCAGCTCCCAGGACAGGGGGCCAAACTATGGCTACACCTTC
j_call: TRBJ2-1; clone_size: -; v_call: TRBV24-1; d_call: -; cdr3_length: 13; cdr3_aa: CATSDLGGNEQFF; cdr3_nt: TGTGCCACCAGTGATTTGGGCGGCAATGAGCAGTTCTTC
j_call: TRBJ2-1; clone_size: -; v_call: TRBV6-2/TRBV6-3; d_call: TRBD2; cdr3_length: 16; cdr3_aa: CASSPQTSGPYNEQFF; cdr3_nt: TGTGCCAGCAGTCCCCAGACTAGCGGGCCTTACAATGAGCAGTTCTTC
j_call: TRBJ1-2; clone_size: -; v_call: TRBV4-1; d_call: TRBD1; cdr3_length: 15; cdr3_aa: CASSQDRGTGYGYTF; cdr3_nt: TGCGCCAGCAGCCAAGATCGGGGGACAGGGTATGGCTACACCTTC
j_call: TRBJ2-5; clone_size: -; v_call: TRBV5-6; d_call: -; cdr3_length: 14; cdr3_aa: CASSLGLARETQYF; cdr3_nt: TGTGCCAGCAGCTTGGGGCTAGCGAGAGAGACCCAGTACTTC
j_call: TRBJ2-2; clone_size: -; v_call: TRBV2; d_call: TRBD1; cdr3_length: 11; cdr3_aa: CASRGGRELFF; cdr3_nt: TGTGCCAGCAGAGGGGGCCGGGAGCTGTTTTTT
j_call: TRBJ2-5; clone_size: -; v_call: TRBV27; d_call: TRBD2; cdr3_length: 14; cdr3_aa: CAVGGSGRGETQYF; cdr3_nt: TGTGCCGTGGGGGGGTCTGGGAGAGGGGAGACCCAGTACTTC
j_call: TRBJ2-2; clone_size: -; v_call: TRBV9; d_call: TRBD2; cdr3_length: 16; cdr3_aa: CASSVGRWAGAGELFF; cdr3_nt: TGTGCCAGCAGCGTAGGAAGGTGGGCGGGAGCCGGGGAGCTGTTTTTT
j_call: TRBJ2-7; clone_size: -; v_call: TRBV5-6; d_call: -; cdr3_length: 15; cdr3_aa: CASSLRQWTSYEQYF; cdr3_nt: TGTGCCAGCAGCCTTAGACAGTGGACCTCCTACGAGCAGTACTTC
j_call: TRBJ2-1; clone_size: -; v_call: TRBV18; d_call: -; cdr3_length: 14; cdr3_aa: CASSPRQGNNEQFF; cdr3_nt: TGTGCCAGCTCACCACGCCAGGGGAACAATGAGCAGTTCTTC
j_call: TRBJ2-3; clone_size: once; v_call: TRBV6-1; d_call: TRBD2; cdr3_length: 11; cdr3_aa: CASSERIGTRF; cdr3_nt: TGTGCCAGCAGTGAACGAATTGGGACTAGGTTT
j_call: TRBJ1-2; clone_size: -; v_call: TRBV7-9; d_call: -; cdr3_length: 15; cdr3_aa: CASSFQREVNYGYTF; cdr3_nt: TGTGCCAGCAGCTTCCAGAGGGAGGTGAACTATGGCTACACCTTC
j_call: TRBJ2-2; clone_size: once; v_call: TRBV7-2; d_call: -; cdr3_length: 15; cdr3_aa: CASSPRTENTGELFF; cdr3_nt: TGTGCCAGCAGCCCGAGGACTGAGAACACCGGGGAGCTGTTTTTT
j_call: TRBJ1-1; clone_size: few; v_call: TRBV18; d_call: -; cdr3_length: 15; cdr3_aa: CASSPEILSATEAFF; cdr3_nt: TGTGCCAGCTCACCGGAGATCCTCTCGGCCACTGAAGCTTTCTTT
j_call: TRBJ2-3; clone_size: -; v_call: TRBV9; d_call: TRBD2; cdr3_length: 17; cdr3_aa: CASSVGSSGGFTDTQYF; cdr3_nt: TGTGCCAGCAGCGTAGGAAGTAGCGGGGGCTTCACAGATACGCAGTATTTT
j_call: TRBJ1-2; clone_size: -; v_call: TRBV9; d_call: TRBD1; cdr3_length: 15; cdr3_aa: CASSPQYRDRDGYTF; cdr3_nt: TGTGCCAGCAGCCCCCAATACCGGGACAGGGACGGCTACACCTTC
j_call: TRBJ2-3; clone_size: -; v_call: TRBV29-1; d_call: TRBD2; cdr3_length: 16; cdr3_aa: CSARLSLAGATDTQYF; cdr3_nt: TGCAGCGCTCGACTATCACTAGCGGGCGCTACAGATACGCAGTATTTT
j_call: TRBJ2-5; clone_size: -; v_call: TRBV6-2/TRBV6-3; d_call: TRBD2; cdr3_length: 16; cdr3_aa: CASSNLSGGRSETQYF; cdr3_nt: TGTGCCAGCAGCAACCTTTCGGGGGGGAGGTCGGAGACCCAGTACTTC
j_call: TRBJ2-1; clone_size: -; v_call: TRBV9; d_call: TRBD2; cdr3_length: 14; cdr3_aa: CASSPQLAADEQFF; cdr3_nt: TGTGCCAGCAGCCCGCAACTAGCGGCGGATGAGCAGTTCTTC